The next 24 T cell receptor beta chains were all read from a single sample in a study of T cell responses to AZD1222 COVID-19 vaccine. The table came from immunoSEQ multiplex PCR; TCRdb's copy has only in-frame clones and leaves some out. The data hold about 190,000 clones, with around 86% observed a single time. Sequenced material: peripheral blood, taken on day 0 of MenACWY control vaccination. All receptors come from an adult in good health.

Details on this clone: The same CDR3 also results from other DNA sequences found in this sample. The chain is built from TRBV9 and TRBJ2-7, with D perhaps TRBD1 or TRBD2 (5 bases each). CDR3 length: 15 amino acids. CDR1 SGDLS and CDR2 YYNGEE come from the germline V gene. V was shortened by 2 bases and J by 1 base, with 13 bases between the two germline ends. The CDR3 sequence is CASSVGLGGSYEQYF. DNA for the CDR3: TGTGCCAGCAGCGTGGGGCTAGGAGGTTCCTACGAGCAGTACTTC.

The V gene is TRBV4-2, the J gene TRBJ1-1, with D perhaps matching TRBD1 (5 bases). Trimming removed 4 bases from V and 2 bases from J, with 14 bases in between. The CDR3 length is 15 residues. Per germline, CDR1 LGHNA and CDR2 YNFKEQ. CDR3 residues: CASSPSSGANTEAFF. CDR3 coding DNA: TGTGCCAGCAGCCCAAGTTCCGGGGCCAACACTGAAGCTTTCTTT.

This chain links TRBV19 with TRBJ1-5; TRBD1 matches at 7 bases. Germline V gives CDR1 LNHDA, CDR2 SQIVND (reference sequence). The junction had 6 bases not matched to a gene; V was cut back by 6 bases and J by 7 bases. The CDR3 contains 13 residues. In DNA, the CDR3 is TGTGCCAGTAGCGACAGGGCTGGGCAGCCCCAGCATTTT. Its protein product is CASSDRAGQPQHF.

This rearrangement joins TRBV10-3 to TRBJ1-1, with 8 positions matching TRBD1. CDR3 size: 17 residues. V shed 0 bases and J 4 bases; nucleotides not matched to a gene: 10. Germline CDR1 and CDR2: ENHRY and SYGVKD. CDR3 residues: CAISESRTGTIGTEAFF. In DNA, the CDR3 is TGTGCCATCAGTGAGTCGAGGACAGGGACGATTGGCACTGAAGCTTTCTTT.

The J gene is TRBJ1-1, the V gene TRBV5-1; possible D gene TRBD1, 5 bases. From germline, CDR1 is SGHRS and CDR2 YFSETQ. This CDR3 has 15 amino acids. V was trimmed by 4 bases and J by 0 bases, leaving 13 bases between them. The CDR3 loop is CASSEYRNLNTEAFF. The CDR3 DNA sequence: TGCGCCAGCAGCGAATACAGGAACCTGAACACTGAAGCTTTCTTT.

The J gene is TRBJ1-6, the V gene TRBV2; TRBD1 might be the D (5 bases). The CDR3 runs to 16 residues. Germline-derived CDR1 and CDR2 are SNHLY and FYNNEI. Trimming shortened V by 4 bases and J by 0 bases, and 10 bases separated the two germline ends. DNA for the CDR3: TGTGCCAGCAGTGTGACTAGGGGCTCCTATAATTCACCCCTCCACTTT. It encodes CASSVTRGSYNSPLHF.

The chain joins TRBV7-2 to TRBJ2-7; 7 bases line up with TRBD1. V trimming: 5 bases; J trimming: 0 bases; junction bases outside the gene matches: 4. The CDR3 sequence is 14 residues long. Per germline, CDR1 SGHTA and CDR2 FQGNSA. The CDR3 here is CASSMGQPSYEQYF. CDR3 nucleotides: TGTGCCAGCAGCATGGGACAGCCCTCCTACGAGCAGTACTTC.

CDR3 protein: CASNLLGEGNYGYTF. The CDR3 bases are TGTGCCAGCAACTTACTAGGGGAGGGAAACTATGGCTACACCTTC. The chain recombines TRBV6-5 with TRBJ1-2, with a possible D match to TRBD1 (5 bases). The germline CDR1 and CDR2 sequences are MNHEY and SVGAGI. This CDR3 is 15 amino acids long. Between the trimmed V and J ends, which lost 7 bases and 2 bases, there was a span of 17 bases.

The gene calls are TRBV7-2 and TRBJ2-2; 10 nucleotides match TRBD1. Germline assignment: CDR1 SGHTA and CDR2 FQGNSA. CDR3 length equals 17 residues. The V gene end was trimmed by 1 base and the J gene end by 10 bases; junction bases not matched to a gene: 12. The CDR3 DNA follows: TGTGCCAGCAGCTTAGGACCCGGGACAGGGGATAGAGTGGAGCTGTTTTTT. Its protein is CASSLGPGTGDRVELFF. Complete variable domain (other parts from reference TRBV7-2 and TRBJ2-2): GAGVSQSPSNKVTEKGKDVELRCDPISGHTALYWYRQSLGQGLEFLIYFQGNSAPDKSGLPSDRFSAERTGGSVSTLTIQRTQQEDSAVYLCASSLGPGTGDRVELFFGEGSRLTVL.

The chain is built from TRBV3-1 (or the pseudogene TRBV3-2) and TRBJ1-3, with D unclear. Between the trimmed V and J ends, which lost 1 base and 4 bases, there was a span of 17 bases. Germline-derived CDR1 and CDR2 are LGHDT and YNNKEL (reference sequence). There are 17 residues in the CDR3. CDR3 DNA sequence: TGTGCCAGCAGCCAAGGGGCAAGAGGGTCTACGGGAAACACCATATATTTT. This sequence encodes CASSQGARGSTGNTIYF.

The genes are TRBV6-5 and TRBJ2-7; TRBD1 aligns across 7 bases. CDR3 length: 14 amino acids. Unmatched junction bases numbered 5, after V lost 1 base and J lost 5 bases. Germline-derived CDR1 and CDR2 are MNHEY and SVGAGI. This CDR3 is CASSYWSGGNEQYF. CDR3 DNA: TGTGCCAGCAGTTACTGGTCAGGGGGAAACGAGCAGTACTTC.

The sample holds one count of this clone. The rearrangement joins TRBV3-1 (or the pseudogene TRBV3-2) to TRBJ2-7; 9 bases agree with TRBD2. J lost 4 bases, V lost 4 bases, and 14 bases had no gene match. The CDR3 has 17 amino acids. The V gene's germline CDR1 is LGHDT and CDR2 YNNKEL (reference sequence). CDR3: CASSPRASSGSRYEQYF. CDR3 DNA sequence: TGTGCCAGCAGCCCGCGGGCGAGTAGCGGGAGTCGTTACGAGCAGTACTTC.

The chain is built from TRBV5-1 and TRBJ1-1; D is unresolved. V lost 5 bases and J 3 bases, leaving 5 bases between the germline ends. This CDR3 has 11 residues. CDR1 SGHRS and CDR2 YFSETQ come from the germline V gene. In DNA form, the CDR3 reads TGCGCCAGCAGGGGGTACACTGAAGCTTTCTTT. Protein product: CASRGYTEAFF.

This chain connects TRBV7-9 to TRBJ1-1; D uncertain. There are 13 residues in the CDR3. Trimming took 5 bases from V and 8 from J, leaving 15 bases between them. The germline gives CDR1 SEHNR, CDR2 FQNEAQ (reference sequence). DNA of the CDR3: TGTGCCAGCAGCCCCTCTGGGATGAAGGAAGCTTTCTTT. Protein: CASSPSGMKEAFF.

The CDR3 here is CASSFSSGGTDTQYF. The CDR3 DNA sequence: TGTGCCAGCAGCTTCTCTAGCGGGGGCACAGATACGCAGTATTTT. The V and J genes are TRBV7-3 and TRBJ2-3; 9 nucleotides agree with TRBD2. Germline CDR1 and CDR2: SGHTA and FQGTGA. The CDR3 spans 15 residues. Trimming cost V 3 bases and J 1 base; bases outside gene matches: 2.

The genes are TRBV16 and TRBJ2-3, with D perhaps TRBD1 (5 bases). V gave up 8 bases and J gave up 1 base, with 13 bases separating them. The germline CDR1 and CDR2 sequences are KGHSY and FQNENV. The CDR3 sequence is 14 residues long. The CDR3 is CASGAKGGTDTQYF. In nucleotides, the CDR3 is TGTGCCAGCGGGGCAAAAGGGGGCACAGATACGCAGTATTTT.

This rearrangement joins TRBV28 to TRBJ1-6; the D gene is possibly TRBD1 (5 bases). This CDR3 has 13 amino acids. Between the trimmed V and J ends, which lost 8 bases and 6 bases, there was a span of 11 bases. CDR1 and CDR2 from the germline V gene are MDHEN and SYDVKM. The CDR3 is CASGALANSPLHF. Here the CDR3 DNA reads TGTGCCAGCGGGGCGCTTGCTAATTCACCCCTCCACTTT.

The chain uses TRBV28 and TRBJ2-1; perhaps D is TRBD1 or TRBD2 (5 bases each). V was cut by 6 bases and J by 10 bases, with 22 bases left in between. CDR1 and CDR2 (germline): MDHEN, SYDVKM. The CDR3 is made up of 15 amino acids. CDR3 region: CASRLSGTGPTEQFF. The CDR3 DNA follows: TGTGCCAGCAGGCTTTCCGGGACGGGGCCTACCGAGCAGTTCTTC. The entire variable domain, with the rest obtained from reference TRBV28 and TRBJ2-1, is as follows: DVKVTQSSRYLVKRTGEKVFLECVQDMDHENMFWYRQDPGLGLRLIYFSYDVKMKEKGDIPEGYSVSREKKERFSLILESASTNQTSMYLCASRLSGTGPTEQFFGPGTRLTVL.

This clone showed up just once. The gene calls are TRBV11-1 and TRBJ2-7; a weak D match, TRBD1 (5 bases). V gave up 3 bases and J gave up 4 bases, with 10 bases separating them. This CDR3 region has 13 residues. Germline CDR1 is SGHAT and CDR2 is FQDESV (reference sequence). CDR3 DNA sequence: TGTGCCAGCAGCTTGCTAAGGGGTTACGAGCAGTACTTC. This gives the protein CASSLLRGYEQYF.

The V call is TRBV28, the J call TRBJ2-5; D not certain. Trimming removed 6 bases from V and 3 bases from J, with 11 bases in between. Germline V gene data show CDR1 as MDHEN and CDR2 as SYDVKM. CDR3 size: 13 residues. The CDR3 here is CASRSTGKETQYF. The CDR3 DNA sequence: TGTGCCAGCAGGTCGACTGGAAAAGAGACCCAGTACTTC.

This clone was picked up a small number of times. The chain uses TRBV2 and TRBJ1-5; the D gene is possibly TRBD1 (5 bases). Trimming pared 6 bases from V and 4 bases from J, leaving 7 bases between. The germline CDR1 and CDR2 sequences are SNHLY and FYNNEI. This CDR3 contains 12 residues. CDR3 coding DNA: TGTGCCAGCAGGGGGGAAAATCAGCCCCAGCATTTT. Its translation: CASRGENQPQHF.

The rearrangement links TRBV5-1 to TRBJ1-1; D gene ambiguous. The germline V and J ends were trimmed by 0 bases and 1 base, with 7 bases remaining between them. This CDR3 region has 14 residues. Germline V gene sequence: CDR1 SGHRS, CDR2 YFSETQ. The chain's CDR3 is CASSLAGRNTEAFF. DNA of the CDR3: TGCGCCAGCAGCTTGGCGGGCAGGAACACTGAAGCTTTCTTT.

The V and J genes are TRBV4-2 and TRBJ2-1; 8 positions match TRBD2. Germline lookup yields CDR1 LGHNA and CDR2 YNFKEQ. After removal of 4 bases from V and 4 bases from J, the junction contained 12 bases not matched to a gene. This CDR3 comprises 17 residues. In DNA, the CDR3 is TGTGCCAGCAGCCCCCTAGTGGGCGGGGGGTTATACAATGAGCAGTTCTTC. Its translation: CASSPLVGGGLYNEQFF.

This sequence joins TRBV7-8 and TRBJ1-1; maybe TRBD1 (6 bases). Germline loops: CDR1 SGHVS, CDR2 FQNEAQ. This CDR3 region has 16 residues. V shed 5 bases and J shed 4 bases, with 20 bases lying between them. The CDR3 here is CASSLLGGREGTEAFF. CDR3 nucleotide sequence: TGTGCCAGCAGCCTCCTTGGGGGCAGGGAGGGCACTGAAGCTTTCTTT.